These 10 T cell receptor beta chains were sequenced from one sample in a study of T cell repertoires in cytomegalovirus infection (dated by TCRdb to between 2017 and 2020). Sequenced using an Illumina HiSeq 1500. The public reads were run again by TCRdb, first through fastp at Q25 and then through MiXCR, and only productive beta chains were kept. Entries that share a CDR3 protein sequence are merged under the most common genes and DNA. This sample has nearly 700,000 distinct CDR3 sequences in its table, and 30% to 35% of those were observed once. The top ten clones comprise roughly 20% of the sample. The treatment or condition label corresponds to: in vitro stimulation with specific CMV peptide epitopes to enrich CMV-specific T cells. Which antigens these TCRs recognize remains unknown. Specimen: cultured PBMCs, collected from culture after CMV antigen stimulation. These receptors originate from a human donor in good health (CMV status not recorded). Some clones in this sample may be carry-over from other donors' samples.

Only a few counts were recorded for this clonotype. The V and J genes are TRBV20-1 and TRBJ2-2, with D perhaps assigned TRBD1 or TRBD2 (6 bases each). This CDR3 comprises 14 residues. Germline CDR1 and CDR2: DFQATT and SNEGSKA (reference sequence). The V end lost 4 bases, the J end lost 4 bases, and 13 bases lay between the germline ends. The CDR3 protein is CSATRGAGTGELFF. CDR3 nucleotide sequence: TGCAGTGCTACAAGGGGGGCGGGCACCGGGGAGCTGTTTTTT.

This chain uses TRBV29-1 with TRBJ2-1; 16 nucleotides match TRBD2. The CDR3 is 17 residues long. Germline V CDR1 and CDR2: SQVTM, ANQGSEA. The V segment lost 6 bases and the J segment 4 bases; nucleotides outside the gene matches: 9. The CDR3 region has the DNA TGCAGCGTGCCCCCCGGGACTAGCGGGAGGGCTTACAATGAGCAGTTCTTC. Encoded protein: CSVPPGTSGRAYNEQFF.

The V and J genes are TRBV3-1 and TRBJ1-1; D not resolved. Germline V CDR1 and CDR2: LGHDT, YNNKEL (reference sequence). The CDR3 contains 16 residues. The V end lost 2 bases, the J end lost 0 bases, and 13 bases lay between the germline ends. The CDR3 coding sequence is TGTGCCAGCAGCCAATTGGCAGACTCTATGAACACTGAAGCTTTCTTT. It encodes CASSQLADSMNTEAFF.

The rearrangement uses TRBV4-2 and TRBJ1-5, with D perhaps TRBD1 (6 bases). Trimming pared 3 bases from V and 0 bases from J, leaving 9 bases between. Germline lookup yields CDR1 LGHNA and CDR2 YNFKEQ. The CDR3 consists of 15 residues. CDR3 bases: TGTGCCAGCAGCCACCTGACAGGTAGCAATCAGCCCCAGCATTTT. Translation gives CASSHLTGSNQPQHF.

The chain couples TRBV20-1 to TRBJ1-1, with a tentative D call TRBD1 (5 bases). In germline, CDR1 is DFQATT, CDR2 SNEGSKA (reference sequence). Trimming took 2 bases from V and 4 from J, leaving 8 bases between them. The CDR3 loop spans 12 amino acids. For the CDR3, the DNA is TGCAGTGCTAGAAGACAGCCCACTGAAGCTTTCTTT. It yields the protein CSARRQPTEAFF.

In this sample, this clonotype turned up a few times. The V call is TRBV12-3 or TRBV12-4, the J call TRBJ1-1, with a possible D match to TRBD1 (5 bases). The length of the CDR3 is 13 residues. Trimming took 7 bases from V and 6 from J, leaving 15 bases between them. In DNA, the CDR3 is TGTGCCAGCAATCCCCGGGACGGCGCTGAAGCTTTCTTT. This translates into CASNPRDGAEAFF.

At least ten counts were recorded for this clonotype. The rearrangement links TRBV28 to TRBJ2-7, with no clear D. The germline gives CDR1 MDHEN, CDR2 SYDVKM. The CDR3 is 12 amino acids. Trimming pared 7 bases from V and 7 bases from J, leaving 14 bases between. The CDR3 DNA reads TGTGCCAGCACAGGTCTATCGAGTGAGCAGTACTTC. This codes for CASTGLSSEQYF.

The J gene is TRBJ1-5, the V gene TRBV20-1; 7 bases match TRBD1. The CDR3 consists of 14 residues. Germline lookup yields CDR1 DFQATT and CDR2 SNEGSKA (reference sequence). The V and J ends lost 6 bases and 5 bases, in that order; junction bases with no gene match: 10. Here the CDR3 reads CSANQGVADQPQHF. The DNA of the CDR3 is TGCAGTGCAAACCAGGGGGTAGCCGATCAGCCCCAGCATTTT.

The V gene is TRBV10-2, the J gene TRBJ2-3; 7 bases agree with TRBD2. The CDR3 is made up of 15 amino acids. With 4 bases clipped from V and 2 bases from J, the junction kept 6 bases outside the gene matches. Germline CDR1 and CDR2: WSHSY and SAAADI. The CDR3 nucleotides read TGCGCCAGCAGTGGTCCGGGAGGACTCACAGATACGCAGTATTTT. Protein product: CASSGPGGLTDTQYF.

The V call is TRBV29-1, the J call TRBJ2-1, with 10 nucleotides matching TRBD1. V was pared by 3 bases and J by 6 bases, with 5 bases of the junction left unmatched. The CDR3 is made up of 14 amino acids. Germline assignment: CDR1 SQVTM and CDR2 ANQGSEA. The DNA for the CDR3 is TGCAGCGTTGAGGGGGGACAGGGGCCCAATGAGCAGTTCTTC. Encoded protein: CSVEGGQGPNEQFF.